What follows are 14 T cell receptor beta chains derived from one specimen sequenced in a study of cytomegalovirus exposure and HLA in healthy donors. The PCR was carried out with 60 Vbeta primers and 13 Jbeta primers. Clones were sequenced by immunoSEQ multiplex PCR, and TCRdb holds only the in-frame ones, with some missing. Among roughly 110,000 clones listed, roughly 76% were seen once. The sequenced sample consisted of PBMCs. Receptors were obtained from a man younger than 35 in good health and CMV-seronegative.

V is TRBV2 and J is TRBJ2-5; TRBD2 aligns across 9 bases. There are 14 residues in the CDR3. CDR1 and CDR2 from the germline V gene are SNHLY and FYNNEI. The V gene end was trimmed by 7 bases and the J gene end by 5 bases; junction bases not matched to a gene: 8. The CDR3 spells CASNLAGPLETQYF. CDR3 nucleotide sequence: TGTGCCAGCAACCTAGCGGGGCCTCTGGAGACCCAGTACTTC. The full variable domain, completed using reference TRBV2 and TRBJ2-5, is EPEVTQTPSHQVTQMGQEVILRCVPISNHLYFYWYRQILGQKVEFLVSFYNNEISEKSEIFDDQFSVERPDGSNFTLKIRSTKLEDSAMYFCASNLAGPLETQYFGPGTRLLVL.

V usage is TRBV7-2 and J usage is TRBJ1-3; D call uncertain. Germline CDR1 and CDR2: SGHTA and FQGNSA. The CDR3 consists of 13 residues. Trimming left V 8 bases short and J 0 bases short, with 8 bases between. In DNA form, the CDR3 reads TGTGCCAGCCTCAGTAACTCTGGAAACACCATATATTTT. It translates to CASLSNSGNTIYF.

V usage is TRBV9 and J usage is TRBJ2-7; 7 bases map to TRBD1. The CDR3 totals 14 residues. J lost 4 bases, V lost 4 bases, and 8 bases had no gene match. In germline, CDR1 is SGDLS, CDR2 YYNGEE. CDR3 region: CASSLGQHSYEQYF. The CDR3 DNA reads TGTGCCAGCAGCTTGGGACAGCACTCTTACGAGCAGTACTTC. Full variable domain (missing parts from reference TRBV9 and TRBJ2-7): DSGVTQTPKHLITATGQRVTLRCSPRSGDLSVYWYQQSLDQGLQFLIQYYNGEERAKGNILERFSAQQFPDLHSELNLSSLELGDSALYFCASSLGQHSYEQYFGPGTRLTVT.

The chain has TRBV27 and TRBJ2-7; D gene unclear. V gave up 4 bases and J gave up 2 bases, with 6 bases separating them. This CDR3 is built from 12 residues. Germline values: CDR1 MNHEY, CDR2 SMNVEV (reference sequence). The CDR3 DNA sequence: TGTGCCAGCAGTTCACGGGCCTACGAGCAGTACTTC. This gives the protein CASSSRAYEQYF.

The chain uses TRBV5-4 and TRBJ1-1, with 8 bases lining up with TRBD1. The junction had 2 bases not matched to a gene; V was cut back by 0 bases and J by 7 bases. The germline CDR1 and CDR2 sequences are SGHNT and YYREEE (reference sequence). The CDR3 loop spans 13 amino acids. CDR3 sequence reads: CASSLAGGNEAFF. CDR3 DNA: TGTGCCAGCAGCTTGGCAGGGGGCAATGAAGCTTTCTTT.

V is TRBV7-9 and J is TRBJ2-2; no reliable D call. Germline values: CDR1 SEHNR, CDR2 FQNEAQ (reference sequence). The V end lost 3 bases, the J end lost 6 bases, and 5 bases lay between the germline ends. The CDR3 is made up of 12 amino acids. CDR3 DNA sequence: TGTGCCAGCAGCTTTCCATCCGGGGAGCTGTTTTTT. Translation: CASSFPSGELFF.

This clone appeared a few times. The chain combines TRBV6-4 with TRBJ2-1; TRBD2 aligns across 7 bases. The J segment lost 2 bases and the V segment lost 4 bases, leaving 2 bases of the junction unmatched. The germline V gene encodes CDR1 MRHNA and CDR2 SNTAGT. The CDR3 spans 14 residues. The CDR3 here is CASSAGGAYNEQFF. DNA for the CDR3: TGTGCCAGCAGTGCGGGGGGAGCCTACAATGAGCAGTTCTTC.

CDR3 sequence reads: CASSSAGAGNTIYF. The CDR3 region has the DNA TGTGCCAGCAGTTCCGCGGGGGCTGGAAACACCATATATTTT. This sequence joins TRBV5-4 and TRBJ1-3; D might be TRBD1 (5 bases). Germline-derived CDR1 and CDR2 are SGHNT and YYREEE (reference sequence). There are 14 residues in the CDR3. With 5 bases removed from V and 2 bases from J, the gap between germline ends came to 11 bases.

This clone has just a few counts. This sequence joins TRBV7-8 and TRBJ1-5; D gene unclear. CDR3 length: 14 amino acids. CDR1 is SGHVS, CDR2 FQNEAQ, per germline. V lost 1 base, J lost 5 bases, and 9 bases lay in between. For the CDR3, the DNA is TGTGCCAGCAGCTTAGGTACGGTCGATCAGCCCCAGCATTTT. The encoded protein is CASSLGTVDQPQHF.

This clone was seen once. The chain couples TRBV7-9 to TRBJ2-5; the D is unclear. The J call may not be correct, given that the DNA end is closer to TRBJ2-7. This CDR3 spans 12 amino acids. Germline CDR1 SEHNR, CDR2 FQNEAQ (reference sequence). In DNA, the CDR3 is TGTGCCAGCAGCTTGAGCACCTACGAGCAGTACTTC. Translating it yields CASSLSTYEQYF.

The chain employs TRBV2 and TRBJ2-5; 11 bases fit TRBD1. The CDR3 contains 16 residues. In germline, CDR1 is SNHLY, CDR2 FYNNEI. Trimming at V came to 6 bases and at J to 5 bases, leaving 11 bases not matched to a gene. CDR3 DNA sequence: TGTGCCAGCAGAGATACCGGACAGGGGGCTGTGGAGACCCAGTACTTC. Translating it yields CASRDTGQGAVETQYF.

This chain connects TRBV5-6 to TRBJ2-1, with 7 bases matching TRBD2. Germline V gives CDR1 SGHDT, CDR2 YYEEEE. The CDR3 is 13 residues long. The trim removed 0 bases at V and 14 bases at J, leaving 8 bases unmatched. CDR3: CASSLGGGGGKFF. CDR3 nucleotides: TGTGCCAGCAGCTTGGGGGGGGGTGGGGGGAAGTTCTTC.

This chain connects TRBV7-8 to TRBJ2-3, with a possible D match to TRBD2 (6 bases). Germline loops: CDR1 SGHVS, CDR2 FQNEAQ. Trimming cost V 4 bases and J 1 base, with 12 bases left between them. The CDR3 sequence is 15 residues long. CDR3 sequence: CASSSPGLRTDTQYF. CDR3 DNA: TGTGCCAGCAGCTCTCCGGGACTTCGCACAGATACGCAGTATTTT.

The chain is built from TRBV19 and TRBJ2-2, with TRBD2 identical over 13 bases. CDR3 size: 20 residues. Germline CDR1 and CDR2: LNHDA and SQIVND (reference sequence). Trimming took 5 bases from V and 0 from J; bases not matched to a gene: 12. This chain's CDR3 is CASSVIPGLAGNANTGELFF. The CDR3, as DNA: TGTGCCAGTAGTGTGATTCCGGGACTAGCGGGGAATGCGAACACCGGGGAGCTGTTTTTT.